This TCR beta chain originates from a study of T cells after yellow fever vaccination. TCRdb used MiXCR to reprocess the 5' RACE reads, holding one entry per CDR3 protein. The sample comprises 120,000 or so distinct CDR3 sequences, about 6.8% of which are singletons, and roughly 3% rests with the top ten. This clonotype is medium-sized by share. Its antigen is unidentified. This CDR3 comprises 18 residues. Germline V gene sequence: CDR1 SGHRS, CDR2 YFSETQ. The V gene lost 5 bases and the J gene lost 0 bases, with 20 bases spanning the gap. Study-wide results and caveats: Reappearance after the booster was seen for most primary-vaccination clones, at 96% CD4 and about 90% CD8.

This specimen was CD4+ T cells sorted from PBMCs, taken around 45 days after the first yellow fever vaccination. The TCR was taken from a man aged 18 to 30 who received the YFV17D yellow fever vaccine. The chain combines TRBV5-1 with TRBJ1-4; D remains unclear. For the CDR3, the DNA is TGCGCCAGCAGTGATGCTCTGCGAACTATTGCAACTAATGAAAAACTGTTTTTT. Protein sequence: CASSDALRTIATNEKLFF.